The 30 T cell receptor beta chains below were found in one sample sequenced in a study of CD8 T cells in ankylosing spondylitis. Findings of the study overall: Fewer than ten highly homologous variants made up a TCR beta motif, and this motif appeared characteristic of ankylosing spondylitis blood.

TCRdb re-analysed the 5' RACE reads in MiXCR, keeping a single row per CDR3 protein. Here the sample spans around 770,000 distinct CDR3 sequences, roughly 19% being singletons. These receptors lack a known antigen. Sequencing was performed on blood, either unsorted or a sorted T cell fraction (not recorded which). Receptor source: a male donor with ankylosing spondylitis.

This clonotype has only a few counts. The V and J genes are TRBV20-1 and TRBJ1-3; D gene ambiguous. The CDR3 spans 14 residues. Trimming shortened V by 3 bases and J by 9 bases, and 18 bases separated the two germline ends. Germline V gene data show CDR1 as DFQATT and CDR2 as SNEGSKA (reference sequence). The CDR3 DNA reads as TGCAGTGCTAGGGATTCCGGCACGGGGAGCACCATATATTTT. It translates to CSARDSGTGSTIYF.

This chain links TRBV24-1 with TRBJ2-2; D is tentatively TRBD1 or TRBD2 (5 bases each). Germline lookup yields CDR1 KGHDR and CDR2 SFDVKD. This CDR3 contains 14 residues. V lost 9 bases, J lost 0 bases, and 10 bases lay in between. In DNA form, the CDR3 reads TGTGCCACCGGGGGAACAGCGAACACCGGGGAGCTGTTTTTT. It yields the protein CATGGTANTGELFF.

This clonotype was seen more than once but under ten times. The chain employs TRBV24-1 and TRBJ2-6, with 11 nucleotides matching TRBD2. Germline trimming cut 0 bases from V and 2 bases from J; bases unmatched to any gene: 8. This CDR3 has 20 amino acids. Germline CDR1 reads KGHDR; CDR2 reads SFDVKD. This CDR3 is CATSDLWVTSGNAGANVLTF. CDR3 nucleotide sequence: TGTGCCACCAGTGATTTGTGGGTGACTAGCGGGAATGCTGGGGCCAACGTCCTGACTTTC.

This clonotype was counted many times. The chain recombines TRBV5-6 with TRBJ1-3, with 8 positions matching TRBD1. Germline assignment: CDR1 SGHDT and CDR2 YYEEEE. The CDR3 extends over 15 amino acids. Trimming cost V 4 bases and J 1 base; bases outside gene matches: 4. CDR3 coding DNA: TGTGCCAGCAGCCTCGGGACAGGTTCTGGAAACACCATATATTTT. Translated, it gives CASSLGTGSGNTIYF.

The chain joins TRBV5-1 to TRBJ1-2, with 7 bases aligning to TRBD1. J lost 2 bases, V lost 4 bases, and 11 bases had no gene match. Germline values: CDR1 SGHRS, CDR2 YFSETQ. CDR3 length equals 16 residues. CDR3 in amino acids: CASSPGQLGGNYGYTF. In DNA form, the CDR3 reads TGCGCCAGCAGCCCGGGACAGCTCGGGGGCAACTATGGCTACACCTTC.

There are a few counts of this clonotype. This rearrangement joins TRBV6-2 or TRBV6-3 to TRBJ1-1, with D possibly matching TRBD1 (6 bases). CDR3 length: 14 residues. Germline V gene sequence: CDR1 MNHEY, CDR2 SVGEGT. V was trimmed by 2 bases and J by 6 bases, leaving 13 bases between them. The CDR3 here is CASSYGQGSPEAFF. DNA for the CDR3: TGTGCCAGCAGTTACGGGCAGGGGAGCCCTGAAGCTTTCTTT.

V usage is TRBV12-3 or TRBV12-4 and J usage is TRBJ2-3; no firm D call. Deletions cut 5 bases from V and 2 bases from J, with 11 bases between. The CDR3 contains 14 residues. CDR3 protein: CASSPGLYTDTQYF. The CDR3 region has the DNA TGTGCCAGCAGTCCAGGCCTCTACACAGATACGCAGTATTTT.

This rearrangement joins TRBV7-9 to TRBJ2-7; 10 bases are a match to TRBD2. The CDR3 is 13 residues long. Germline loops: CDR1 SEHNR, CDR2 FQNEAQ (reference sequence). V shed 5 bases, J shed 6 bases, and the junction held 4 bases outside the gene matches. The CDR3 here is CASSPSGSSEQYF. CDR3 bases: TGTGCCAGCAGCCCTAGCGGGAGTAGCGAGCAGTACTTC.

V is TRBV6-2 or TRBV6-3 and J is TRBJ2-5, with 12 bases aligning to TRBD2. Trimming cost V 4 bases and J 5 bases; bases outside gene matches: 5. CDR1 and CDR2 (germline): MNHEY, SVGEGT. This CDR3 is built from 15 residues. This chain's CDR3 is CASSWKTSGSETQYF. CDR3 in DNA: TGTGCCAGCAGTTGGAAGACTAGCGGGAGTGAGACCCAGTACTTC.

This clonotype was observed a handful of times. The chain is built from TRBV12-3 or TRBV12-4 and TRBJ1-1, with D perhaps TRBD1 (5 bases). V lost 5 bases to trimming and J lost 8 bases, with 15 bases between them. The CDR3 length is 13 residues. In DNA form, the CDR3 reads TGTGCCAGCAGTCCCCGGGACTGGGTGGAAGCTTTCTTT. Its translation: CASSPRDWVEAFF.

The chain couples TRBV4-1 to TRBJ1-2, with D uncertain. Germline V CDR1 and CDR2: MGHRA, YSYEKL. This CDR3 is built from 11 residues. Trimming removed 3 bases from V and 8 bases from J, with 7 bases in between. The CDR3 bases are TGCGCCAGCAGCCAGAACGGGGGCTACACCTTC. Encoded protein: CASSQNGGYTF.

The chain carries TRBV4-1 and TRBJ1-3; tentatively, D is TRBD1 (5 bases). Trimming cost V 2 bases and J 3 bases, with 8 bases left between them. Germline V gene sequence: CDR1 MGHRA, CDR2 YSYEKL. The CDR3 consists of 14 residues. The CDR3 reads CASSQIRDGNTIYF. The CDR3 DNA reads as TGCGCCAGCAGCCAAATCAGGGATGGAAACACCATATATTTT.

CDR3 protein: CAISESLSHEQYF. CDR3 bases: TGTGCCATCAGTGAGTCATTATCGCACGAGCAGTACTTC. The genes are TRBV10-3 and TRBJ2-7, with D uncertain. Germline lookup yields CDR1 ENHRY and CDR2 SYGVKD. This CDR3 comprises 13 residues. V lost 0 bases and J 5 bases, leaving 8 bases between the germline ends.

The chain is built from TRBV3-1 and TRBJ2-1; 9 bases line up with TRBD2. Germline trimming cut 4 bases from V and 15 bases from J; bases unmatched to any gene: 7. CDR3 length equals 12 residues. The germline V gene has CDR1 LGHDT and CDR2 YNNKEL (reference sequence). The CDR3 protein is CASSLSGGPLFF. The CDR3 coding sequence is TGTGCCAGCAGCCTTAGCGGGGGCCCCCTGTTCTTC.

This clonotype came up a few times. The genes are TRBV3-1 and TRBJ2-1; 7 bases match TRBD2. With 0 bases clipped from V and 9 bases from J, the junction kept 17 bases outside the gene matches. Germline V gene sequence: CDR1 LGHDT, CDR2 YNNKEL (reference sequence). The CDR3 is made up of 18 amino acids. The CDR3 nucleotides read TGTGCCAGCAGCCAAGAGTCCGGGATGTCAGGACTAGTGCGTGAGCAGTTCTTC. Translation gives CASSQESGMSGLVREQFF.

This clonotype was seen ten or more times. The chain couples TRBV12-3 or TRBV12-4 to TRBJ1-1, with 8 bases that match TRBD1. With V trimmed by 2 bases and J by 2 bases, 4 bases remained unmatched. The CDR3 contains 15 residues. The CDR3 region is CASSLRTGGNTEAFF. CDR3 nucleotide sequence: TGTGCCAGCAGTTTACGAACAGGGGGAAACACTGAAGCTTTCTTT.

The chain is built from TRBV5-1 and TRBJ2-5; 12 bases are a match to TRBD2. V dropped 8 bases and J dropped 3; count of bases not matched to a gene: 5. CDR3 length equals 14 residues. The germline V gene has CDR1 SGHRS and CDR2 YFSETQ. The CDR3 loop reads CASYASGGEETQYF. The CDR3 DNA follows: TGCGCCAGTTACGCTAGCGGGGGGGAAGAGACCCAGTACTTC.

V is TRBV30 and J is TRBJ2-7; 7 bases are a match to TRBD1. The CDR3 is 13 residues long. Germline CDR1 GTSNPN, CDR2 SVGIG (reference sequence). V shed 7 bases, J shed 6 bases, and the junction held 12 bases outside the gene matches. The CDR3 coding sequence is TGTGCCTACACACAGGGGACCTGGGTCGAGCAGTACTTC. Its translation: CAYTQGTWVEQYF.

This clonotype was seen a few times. The CDR3: CATSRPGQKQETQYF. CDR3 sequence (DNA): TGTGCCACCAGCAGACCCGGACAGAAACAAGAGACCCAGTACTTC. The chain uses TRBV15 and TRBJ2-5, with D maybe TRBD1 (6 bases). V gave up 2 bases and J gave up 2 bases, with 12 bases separating them. The CDR3 runs to 15 residues. CDR1 and CDR2 (germline): LNHNV, YYDKDF (reference sequence).

This chain joins TRBV5-1 and TRBJ2-3, with D perhaps TRBD2 (6 bases). The V end was cut by 0 bases, the J end by 2 bases, with 10 bases between. The V gene's germline CDR1 is SGHRS and CDR2 YFSETQ. The CDR3 covers 15 residues. The chain's CDR3 is CASSLGTTATDTQYF. The CDR3, as DNA: TGCGCCAGCAGCTTGGGGACTACCGCCACAGATACGCAGTATTTT.

This sequence joins TRBV19 and TRBJ2-1, with TRBD2 identical over 8 bases. Germline lookup yields CDR1 LNHDA and CDR2 SQIVND (reference sequence). Losses at the gene ends were 3 bases for V and 5 bases for J; bases not matched to a gene: 12. The CDR3 loop spans 17 amino acids. The CDR3 is CASSIPRGGIGDNEQFF. CDR3 DNA sequence: TGTGCCAGTAGTATTCCCCGGGGGGGGATCGGGGACAATGAGCAGTTCTTC.

The V and J genes are TRBV18 and TRBJ2-7; D may be TRBD1 (6 bases). The V and J ends lost 4 bases and 3 bases respectively, with 13 bases between them. Germline CDR1 is KGHSH and CDR2 is LQKENI. The CDR3 length is 14 residues. The CDR3 here is CASSLSLQGYEQYF. The CDR3, as DNA: TGTGCCAGCTCACTTAGTTTACAGGGCTACGAGCAGTACTTC.

The chain carries TRBV19 and TRBJ2-1; no reliable D call. V was trimmed by 0 bases and J by 0 bases, leaving 9 bases between them. The CDR3 contains 16 residues. Germline-derived CDR1 and CDR2 are LNHDA and SQIVND (reference sequence). CDR3 sequence (DNA): TGTGCCAGTAGTATAGATTTGTACAGCTCCTACAATGAGCAGTTCTTC. This sequence encodes CASSIDLYSSYNEQFF.

The chain employs TRBV12-3 or TRBV12-4 and TRBJ2-2; 10 positions agree with TRBD1. V shed 6 bases, J shed 5 bases, and the junction held 9 bases outside the gene matches. This CDR3 comprises 16 residues. This CDR3 is CASSQEDRGRTGELFF. In DNA form, the CDR3 reads TGTGCCAGCAGCCAAGAGGACAGGGGGAGAACCGGGGAGCTGTTTTTT.

The chain employs TRBV4-1 and TRBJ1-1, with a tentative D call TRBD1 (5 bases). Germline lookup yields CDR1 MGHRA and CDR2 YSYEKL. V was clipped by 6 bases and J by 6 bases, with 26 bases between them. This CDR3 comprises 17 residues. DNA of the CDR3: TGCGCCAGCAGTCTGGCCCCCTCGGGGGAGGCGAAGCCTGAAGCTTTCTTT. Translation gives CASSLAPSGEAKPEAFF.

This clonotype was seen once. The chain has TRBV14 and TRBJ1-2; D remains ambiguous. V lost 4 bases, J lost 8 bases, and 20 bases lay in between. CDR3 length: 15 residues. The germline CDR1 and CDR2 sequences are SGHDN and FVKESK. The CDR3 loop is CASSRMGGRRGGYTF. The CDR3 DNA reads TGTGCCAGCAGCCGAATGGGTGGGAGGCGCGGCGGCTACACCTTC.

This clonotype came up a few times. The chain combines TRBV20-1 with TRBJ2-7; TRBD1 agrees at 9 bases. The germline V gene encodes CDR1 DFQATT and CDR2 SNEGSKA (reference sequence). V was pared by 5 bases and J by 2 bases, with 10 bases of the junction left unmatched. The CDR3 consists of 15 residues. CDR3 coding DNA: TGCAGTGCTGAAACAGGGGGCAAACCCCCCTACGAGCAGTACTTC. Protein product: CSAETGGKPPYEQYF.

CDR3 loop: CASRVLAEAYYEQYF. The CDR3, as DNA: TGTGCCAGCAGAGTACTAGCGGAGGCTTACTACGAGCAGTACTTC. The J gene is TRBJ2-7, the V gene TRBV7-3, with TRBD2 identical over 8 bases. The V gene's germline CDR1 is SGHTA and CDR2 FQGTGA. The CDR3 is 15 residues long. The junction had 10 bases not matched to a gene; V was cut back by 6 bases and J by 3 bases.

The chain carries TRBV4-2 and TRBJ2-3; D call uncertain. The CDR3 runs 12 residues. V was trimmed by 7 bases and J by 5 bases, leaving 10 bases between them. Germline V gene lookup returns CDR1 LGHNA and CDR2 YNFKEQ. The CDR3 here is CASKPSLDTQYF. The CDR3 nucleotides read TGTGCCAGCAAACCAAGTCTAGATACGCAGTATTTT.

In its sample, this clonotype was seen a few times. This rearrangement joins TRBV7-9 to TRBJ2-1; D is perhaps TRBD2 (7 bases). The germline V gene encodes CDR1 SEHNR and CDR2 FQNEAQ (reference sequence). The CDR3 loop spans 16 amino acids. V lost 1 base to trimming and J lost 3 bases, with 13 bases between them. CDR3 in DNA: TGTGCCAGCAGCTTAGATCCGGGGGGCTACTACAATGAGCAGTTCTTC. Translated: CASSLDPGGYYNEQFF.